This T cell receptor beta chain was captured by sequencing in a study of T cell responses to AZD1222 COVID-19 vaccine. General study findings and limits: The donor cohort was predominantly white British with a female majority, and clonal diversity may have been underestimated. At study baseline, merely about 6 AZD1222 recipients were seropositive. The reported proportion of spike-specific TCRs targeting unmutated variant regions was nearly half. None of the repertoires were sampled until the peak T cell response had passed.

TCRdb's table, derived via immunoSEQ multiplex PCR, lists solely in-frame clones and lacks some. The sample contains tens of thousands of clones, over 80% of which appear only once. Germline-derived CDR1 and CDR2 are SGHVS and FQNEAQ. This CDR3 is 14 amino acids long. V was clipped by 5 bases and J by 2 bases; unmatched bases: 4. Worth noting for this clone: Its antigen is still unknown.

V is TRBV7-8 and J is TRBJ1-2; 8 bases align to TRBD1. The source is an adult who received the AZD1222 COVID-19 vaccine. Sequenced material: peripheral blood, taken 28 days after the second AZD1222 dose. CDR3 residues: CASSNRQGNYGYTF. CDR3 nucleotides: TGTGCCAGCAGCAATAGACAGGGGAACTATGGCTACACCTTC.